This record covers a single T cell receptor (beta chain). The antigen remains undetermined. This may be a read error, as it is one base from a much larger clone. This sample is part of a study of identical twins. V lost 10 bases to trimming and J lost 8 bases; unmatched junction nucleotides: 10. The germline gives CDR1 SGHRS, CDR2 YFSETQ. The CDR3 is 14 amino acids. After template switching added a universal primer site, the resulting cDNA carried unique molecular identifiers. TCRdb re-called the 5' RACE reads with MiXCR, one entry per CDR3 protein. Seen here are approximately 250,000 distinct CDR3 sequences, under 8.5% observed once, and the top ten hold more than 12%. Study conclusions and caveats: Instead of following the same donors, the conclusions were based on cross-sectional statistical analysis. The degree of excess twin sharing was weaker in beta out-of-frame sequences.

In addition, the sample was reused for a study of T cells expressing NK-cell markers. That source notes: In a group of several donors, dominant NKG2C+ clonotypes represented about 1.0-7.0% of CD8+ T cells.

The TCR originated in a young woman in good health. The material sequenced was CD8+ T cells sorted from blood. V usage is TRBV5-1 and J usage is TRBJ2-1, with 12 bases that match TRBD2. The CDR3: CASTGTSGLDEQFF. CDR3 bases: TGCGCCTCCACGGGGACTAGCGGGTTGGATGAGCAGTTCTTC. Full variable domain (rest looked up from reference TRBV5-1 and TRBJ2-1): KAGVTQTPRYLIKTRGQQVTLSCSPISGHRSVSWYQQTPGQGLQFLFEYFSETQRNKGNFPGRFSGRQFSNSRSEMNVSTLELGDSALYLCASTGTSGLDEQFFGPGTRLTVL.